What follows is one TCR beta chain and its context. The antigen is unknown. CDR3 length equals 14 residues. Trimming shortened V by 4 bases and J by 6 bases, and 16 bases separated the two germline ends. The germline V gene has CDR1 DFQATT and CDR2 SNEGSKA (reference sequence). The sample is drawn from a study of T cells in Graves' hyperthyroidism and ophthalmopathy. Regarding the study as a whole: Ophthalmopathy stood apart from stable hyperthyroidism in a 13 V-J model. Peripheral blood also featured most of the thyroid clonotypes expanded above 0.001.

TCR beta CDR3 sequences were amplified from RNA transcripts. Using the HTBI primer set, a first-round RT-PCR was run on the TCR CDR3. TCRdb re-called the multiplex PCR reads through MiXCR, storing one row per CDR3 protein. The table lists hundreds of thousands of distinct CDR3 sequences, approximately 15% of them singletons. Material: blood. The genes are TRBV20-1 and TRBJ1-5; a weak D match, TRBD1 (5 bases). This TCR was sampled from a woman between 40 and 55 years old with Graves' ophthalmopathy. DNA of the CDR3: TGCAGTGCTAAGCCAGGGCCTTCGGGTCAGCCCCAGCATTTT. It codes for CSAKPGPSGQPQHF.